Here is one T cell receptor beta chain with its context. Germline V gene lookup returns CDR1 SNHLY and CDR2 FYNNEI. V was clipped by 1 base and J by 9 bases, with 7 bases between them. The CDR3 length is 12 residues. Generated by immunoSEQ multiplex PCR, the TCRdb table keeps only in-frame clones and is missing some. Altogether some 87,000 clones are present, about nine tenths being singletons, with the ten largest covering roughly 14%. The data were obtained in a study of control samples from healthy donors and cancer patients. Sequenced input: blood. The chain employs TRBV2 and TRBJ2-1; no clear D. The clonotype comes from a man aged 30 to 45 in good health. The CDR3 DNA sequence: TGTGCCAGCAGTGAAGGGCTGGGTGAGCAGTTCTTC. It yields the protein CASSEGLGEQFF.